This T cell receptor (beta chain) was found in a study of tissue T cells after allogeneic stem cell transplantation. TCRdb keeps only in-frame clones here, not all; method: immunoSEQ multiplex PCR. Of about 7,200 clones listed, over 40% are singletons. This clone was seen a handful of times. Mouse names are used for the genes. The CDR3 is cut off 1 residue early in the read; its end comes from the germline J gene. The CDR3 sequence is 15 residues long. Germline-derived CDR1 and CDR2 are MNHDT and YYDKIL. V was pared by 3 bases and J by 3 bases, with 2 bases of the junction left unmatched. The sample's time point: mouse harvest day 7 after allogeneic transplant. Each mouse received 10^7 T-cell-depleted marrow cells plus 10^6 splenic CD5+ T cells by tail vein.

The TCR sequence derives from a female BALB/c mouse given C57BL/6 T cells with graft-versus-host disease after an allogeneic hematopoietic cell transplant. This chain uses TRBV17 with TRBJ2-1; 10 bases are shared with TRBD2. The sample consisted of lymph node tissue. The CDR3 region is CASSRTGGLYAEQFF. CDR3 bases read: TGTGCTAGCAGTAGGACTGGGGGGCTCTATGCTGAGCAGTTC.